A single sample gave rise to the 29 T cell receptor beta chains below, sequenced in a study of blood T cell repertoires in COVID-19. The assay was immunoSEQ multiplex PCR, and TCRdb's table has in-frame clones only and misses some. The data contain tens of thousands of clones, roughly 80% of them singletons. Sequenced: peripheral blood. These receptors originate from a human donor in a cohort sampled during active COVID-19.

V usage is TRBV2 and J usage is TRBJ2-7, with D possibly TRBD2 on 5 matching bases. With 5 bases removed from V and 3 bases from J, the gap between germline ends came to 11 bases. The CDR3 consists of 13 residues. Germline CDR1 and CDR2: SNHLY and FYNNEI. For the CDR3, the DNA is TGTGCCAGCAGTACCGGGAACAACTACGAGCAGTACTTC. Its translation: CASSTGNNYEQYF.

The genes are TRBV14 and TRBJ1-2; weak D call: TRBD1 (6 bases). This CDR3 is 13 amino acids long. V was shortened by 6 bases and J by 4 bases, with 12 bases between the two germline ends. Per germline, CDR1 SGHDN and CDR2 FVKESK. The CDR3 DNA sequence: TGTGCCAGCAGGCCGGGGGGCGGCTATGGCTACACCTTC. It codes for CASRPGGGYGYTF.

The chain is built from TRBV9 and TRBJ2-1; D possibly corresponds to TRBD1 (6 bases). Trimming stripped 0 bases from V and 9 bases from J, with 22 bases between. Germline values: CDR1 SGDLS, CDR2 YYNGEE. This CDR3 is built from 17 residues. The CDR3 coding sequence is TGTGCCAGCAGCGTAGTAGGAACAGGGACATTCGGTAGTGAGCAGTTCTTC. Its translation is CASSVVGTGTFGSEQFF.

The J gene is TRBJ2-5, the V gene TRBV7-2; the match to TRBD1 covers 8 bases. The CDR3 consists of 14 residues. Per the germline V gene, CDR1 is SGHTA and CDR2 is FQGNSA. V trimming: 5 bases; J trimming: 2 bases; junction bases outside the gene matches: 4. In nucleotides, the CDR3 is TGTGCCAGCAGCGGAAACAGGGGGCAAGAGACCCAGTACTTC. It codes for CASSGNRGQETQYF. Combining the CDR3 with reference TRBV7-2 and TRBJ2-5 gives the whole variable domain GAGVSQSPSNKVTEKGKDVELRCDPISGHTALYWYRQSLGQGLEFLIYFQGNSAPDKSGLPSDRFSAERTGGSVSTLTIQRTQQEDSAVYLCASSGNRGQETQYFGPGTRLLVL.

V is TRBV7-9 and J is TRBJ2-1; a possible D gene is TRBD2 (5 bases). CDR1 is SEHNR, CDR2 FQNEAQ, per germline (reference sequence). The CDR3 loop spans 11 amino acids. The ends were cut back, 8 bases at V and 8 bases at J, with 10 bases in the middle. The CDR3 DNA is TGTGCCAGCGGCGGACTGTATGAGCAGTTCTTC. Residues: CASGGLYEQFF.

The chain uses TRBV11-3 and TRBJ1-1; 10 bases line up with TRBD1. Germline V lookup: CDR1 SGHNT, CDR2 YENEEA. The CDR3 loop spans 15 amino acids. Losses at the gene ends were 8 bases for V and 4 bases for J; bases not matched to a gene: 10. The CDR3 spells CASGLRTGGGTEAFF. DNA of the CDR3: TGTGCCAGCGGACTAAGGACAGGGGGTGGCACTGAAGCTTTCTTT.

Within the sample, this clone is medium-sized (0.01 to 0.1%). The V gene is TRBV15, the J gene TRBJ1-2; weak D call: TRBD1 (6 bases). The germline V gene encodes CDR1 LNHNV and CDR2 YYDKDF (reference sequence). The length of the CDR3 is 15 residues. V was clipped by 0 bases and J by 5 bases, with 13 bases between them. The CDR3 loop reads CATSRDGGGAYGYTF. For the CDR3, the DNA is TGTGCCACCAGCAGAGATGGGGGGGGCGCATATGGCTACACCTTC.

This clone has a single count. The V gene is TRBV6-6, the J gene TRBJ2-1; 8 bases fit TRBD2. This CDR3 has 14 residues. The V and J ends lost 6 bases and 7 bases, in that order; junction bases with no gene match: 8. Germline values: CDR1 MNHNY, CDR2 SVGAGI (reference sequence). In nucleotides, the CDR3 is TGTGCCAGCAGCTCCCGGGGGGGAGTGAATGAGCAGTTCTTC. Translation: CASSSRGGVNEQFF.

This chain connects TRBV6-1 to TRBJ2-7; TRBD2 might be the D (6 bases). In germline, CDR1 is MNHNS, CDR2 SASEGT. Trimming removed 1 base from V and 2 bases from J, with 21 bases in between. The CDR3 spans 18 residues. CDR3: CASSEVGGWGRETYEQYF. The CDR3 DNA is TGTGCCAGCAGTGAAGTGGGGGGTTGGGGAAGAGAAACCTACGAGCAGTACTTC.

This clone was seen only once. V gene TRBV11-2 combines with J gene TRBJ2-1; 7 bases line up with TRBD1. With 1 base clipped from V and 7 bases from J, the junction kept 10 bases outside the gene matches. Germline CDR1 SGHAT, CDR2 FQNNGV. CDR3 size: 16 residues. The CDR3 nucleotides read TGTGCCAGCAGCTTAGTCCTGAGACAGGGTTGGAATGAGCAGTTCTTC. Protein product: CASSLVLRQGWNEQFF.

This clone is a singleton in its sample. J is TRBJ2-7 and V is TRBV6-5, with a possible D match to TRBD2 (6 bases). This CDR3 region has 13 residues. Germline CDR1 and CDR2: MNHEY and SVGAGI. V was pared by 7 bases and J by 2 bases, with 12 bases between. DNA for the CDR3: TGTGCCAGCACCATATCGGGGGCCTACGAGCAGTACTTC. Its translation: CASTISGAYEQYF.

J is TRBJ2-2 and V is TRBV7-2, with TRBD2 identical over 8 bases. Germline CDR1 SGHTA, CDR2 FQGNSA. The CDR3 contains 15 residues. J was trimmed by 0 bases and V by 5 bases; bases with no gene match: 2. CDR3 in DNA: TGTGCCAGCAGCCGGGGGGGCACGAACACCGGGGAGCTGTTTTTT. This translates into CASSRGGTNTGELFF.

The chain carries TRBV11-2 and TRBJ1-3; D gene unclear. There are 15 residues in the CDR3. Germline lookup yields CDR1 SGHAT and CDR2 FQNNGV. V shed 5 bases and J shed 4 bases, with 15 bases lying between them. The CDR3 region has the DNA TGTGCCAGCAGCCCTCGCCGGACTAGGGGAAACACCATATATTTT. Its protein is CASSPRRTRGNTIYF. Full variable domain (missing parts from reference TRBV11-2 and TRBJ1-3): EAGVAQSPRYKIIEKRQSVAFWCNPISGHATLYWYQQILGQGPKLLIQFQNNGVVDDSQLPKDRFSAERLKGVDSTLKIQPAKLEDSAVYLCASSPRRTRGNTIYFGEGSWLTVV.

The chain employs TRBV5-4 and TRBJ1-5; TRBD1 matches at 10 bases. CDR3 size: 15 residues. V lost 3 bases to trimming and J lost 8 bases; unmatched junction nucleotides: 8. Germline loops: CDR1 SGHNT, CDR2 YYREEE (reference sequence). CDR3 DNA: TGTGCCAGCAGCTCGGACAGGGGGAAGATGGAGCCCCAGCATTTT. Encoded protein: CASSSDRGKMEPQHF.

The CDR3 DNA reads TGCGCCAGCAGCCAGGGGACAGTGAACACTGAAGCTTTCTTT. Its translation is CASSQGTVNTEAFF. The chain joins TRBV4-1 to TRBJ1-1; 7 bases are a match to TRBD1. The CDR3 length is 14 residues. The J segment lost 0 bases and the V segment lost 3 bases, leaving 1 base of the junction unmatched. Germline assignment: CDR1 MGHRA and CDR2 YSYEKL.

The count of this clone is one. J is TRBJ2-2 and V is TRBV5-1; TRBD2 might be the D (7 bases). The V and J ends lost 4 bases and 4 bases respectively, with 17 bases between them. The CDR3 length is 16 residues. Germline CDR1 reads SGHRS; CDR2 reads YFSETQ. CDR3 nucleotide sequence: TGCGCCAGCAGCCATGCTGGGGGGGCGCGCACCGGGGAGCTGTTTTTT. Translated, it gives CASSHAGGARTGELFF. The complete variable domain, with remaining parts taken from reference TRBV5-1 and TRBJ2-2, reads KAGVTQTPRYLIKTRGQQVTLSCSPISGHRSVSWYQQTPGQGLQFLFEYFSETQRNKGNFPGRFSGRQFSNSRSEMNVSTLELGDSALYLCASSHAGGARTGELFFGEGSRLTVL.

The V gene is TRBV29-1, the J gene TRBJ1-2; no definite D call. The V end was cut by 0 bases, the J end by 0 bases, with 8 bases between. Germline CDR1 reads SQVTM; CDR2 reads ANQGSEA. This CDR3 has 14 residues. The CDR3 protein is CSVEDGGANYGYTF. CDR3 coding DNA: TGCAGCGTTGAAGATGGCGGAGCTAACTATGGCTACACCTTC.

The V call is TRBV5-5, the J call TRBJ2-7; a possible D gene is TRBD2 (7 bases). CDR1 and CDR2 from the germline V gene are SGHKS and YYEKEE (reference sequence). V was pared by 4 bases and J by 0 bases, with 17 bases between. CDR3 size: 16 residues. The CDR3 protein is CASSLRGGQSSYEQYF. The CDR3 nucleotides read TGTGCCAGCAGCCTGAGGGGGGGCCAAAGCTCCTACGAGCAGTACTTC. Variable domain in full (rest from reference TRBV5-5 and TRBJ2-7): DAGVTQSPTHLIKTRGQQVTLRCSPISGHKSVSWYQQVLGQGPQFIFQYYEKEERGRGNFPDRFSARQFPNYSSELNVNALLLGDSALYLCASSLRGGQSSYEQYFGPGTRLTVT.

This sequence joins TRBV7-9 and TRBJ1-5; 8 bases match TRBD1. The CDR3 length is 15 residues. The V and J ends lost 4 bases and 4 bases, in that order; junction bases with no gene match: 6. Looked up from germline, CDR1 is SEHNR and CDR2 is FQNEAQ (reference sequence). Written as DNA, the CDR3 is TGTGCCAGCAGCTCGGACAGGGAGGAAAATCAGCCCCAGCATTTT. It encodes CASSSDREENQPQHF. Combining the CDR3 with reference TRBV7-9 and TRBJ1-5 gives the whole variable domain DTGVSQNPRHKITKRGQNVTFRCDPISEHNRLYWYRQTLGQGPEFLTYFQNEAQLEKSRLLSDRFSAERPKGSFSTLEIQRTEQGDSAMYLCASSSDREENQPQHFGDGTRLSIL.

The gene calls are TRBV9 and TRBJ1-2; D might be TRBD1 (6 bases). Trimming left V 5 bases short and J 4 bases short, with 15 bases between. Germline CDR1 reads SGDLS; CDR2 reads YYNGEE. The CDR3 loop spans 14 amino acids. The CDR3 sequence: CASSISQGSYGYTF. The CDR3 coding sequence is TGTGCCAGCAGTATTTCACAGGGAAGCTATGGCTACACCTTC.

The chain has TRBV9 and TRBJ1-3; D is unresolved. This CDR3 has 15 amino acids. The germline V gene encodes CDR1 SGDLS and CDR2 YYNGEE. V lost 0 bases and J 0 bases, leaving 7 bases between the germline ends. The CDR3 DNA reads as TGTGCCAGCAGCGTAGATGTAGTCTCTGGAAACACCATATATTTT. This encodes CASSVDVVSGNTIYF. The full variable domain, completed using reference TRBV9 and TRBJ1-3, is DSGVTQTPKHLITATGQRVTLRCSPRSGDLSVYWYQQSLDQGLQFLIQYYNGEERAKGNILERFSAQQFPDLHSELNLSSLELGDSALYFCASSVDVVSGNTIYFGEGSWLTVV.

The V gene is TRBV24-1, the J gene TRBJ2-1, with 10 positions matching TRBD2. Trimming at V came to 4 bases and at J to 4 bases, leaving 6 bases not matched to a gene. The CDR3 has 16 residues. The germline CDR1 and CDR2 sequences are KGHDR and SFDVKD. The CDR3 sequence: CATSDRGLAPYNEQFF. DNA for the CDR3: TGTGCCACCAGTGACCGGGGACTAGCGCCGTACAATGAGCAGTTCTTC.

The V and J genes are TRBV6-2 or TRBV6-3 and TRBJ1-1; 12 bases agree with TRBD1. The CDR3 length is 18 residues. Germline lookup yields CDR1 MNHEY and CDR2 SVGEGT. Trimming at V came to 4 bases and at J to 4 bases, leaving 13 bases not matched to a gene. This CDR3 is CASSSPHGTGGIGTEAFF. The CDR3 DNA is TGTGCCAGCAGTTCTCCTCACGGGACAGGGGGCATTGGCACTGAAGCTTTCTTT.

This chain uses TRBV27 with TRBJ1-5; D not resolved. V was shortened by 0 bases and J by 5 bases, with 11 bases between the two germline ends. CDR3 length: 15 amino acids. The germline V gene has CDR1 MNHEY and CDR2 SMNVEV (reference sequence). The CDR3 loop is CASSLSPGGHQPQHF. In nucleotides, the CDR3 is TGTGCCAGCAGTTTATCCCCGGGAGGGCATCAGCCCCAGCATTTT.

The DNA for the CDR3 is TGTGCCAGCAGCCTCCCCGGGACAGGGAACACCGGGGAGCTGTTTTTT. Protein sequence: CASSLPGTGNTGELFF. The genes are TRBV7-9 and TRBJ2-2, with TRBD1 matching 8 bases. CDR1 and CDR2 (germline): SEHNR, FQNEAQ (reference sequence). The CDR3 has 16 amino acids. Germline trimming cut 5 bases from V and 1 base from J; bases unmatched to any gene: 6. Filled out from reference TRBV7-9 and TRBJ2-2, the complete variable domain reads DTGVSQNPRHKITKRGQNVTFRCDPISEHNRLYWYRQTLGQGPEFLTYFQNEAQLEKSRLLSDRFSAERPKGSFSTLEIQRTEQGDSAMYLCASSLPGTGNTGELFFGEGSRLTVL.

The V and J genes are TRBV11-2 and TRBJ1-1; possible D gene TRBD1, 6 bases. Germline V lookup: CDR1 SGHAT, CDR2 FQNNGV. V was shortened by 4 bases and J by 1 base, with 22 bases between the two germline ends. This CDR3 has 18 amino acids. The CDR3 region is CASSSPEGVWIGNTEAFF. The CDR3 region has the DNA TGTGCCAGCAGCTCACCCGAGGGGGTATGGATAGGGAACACTGAAGCTTTCTTT.

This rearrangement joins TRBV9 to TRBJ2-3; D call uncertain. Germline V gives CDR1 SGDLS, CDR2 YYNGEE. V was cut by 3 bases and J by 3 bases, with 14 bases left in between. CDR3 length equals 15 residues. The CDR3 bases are TGTGCCAGCAGCGGTATCCCCACACAGACAGATACGCAGTATTTT. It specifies CASSGIPTQTDTQYF.

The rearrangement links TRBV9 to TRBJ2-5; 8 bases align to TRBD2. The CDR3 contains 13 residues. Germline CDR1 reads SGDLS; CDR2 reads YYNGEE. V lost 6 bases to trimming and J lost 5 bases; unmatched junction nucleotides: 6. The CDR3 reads CASKGLGAETQYF. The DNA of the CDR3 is TGTGCCAGCAAGGGACTAGGGGCGGAGACCCAGTACTTC.

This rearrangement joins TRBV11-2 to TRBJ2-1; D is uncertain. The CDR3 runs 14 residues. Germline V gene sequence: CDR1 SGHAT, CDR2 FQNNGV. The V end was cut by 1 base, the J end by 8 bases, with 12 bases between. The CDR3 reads CASSLGALSDEQFF. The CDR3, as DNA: TGTGCCAGCAGCTTAGGAGCACTCAGCGATGAGCAGTTCTTC.